One and the same sample provided the 21 T cell receptor beta chains below, sequenced in a study of T cell changes during pregnancy in multiple sclerosis. Here immunoSEQ multiplex PCR was the method, and the copy in TCRdb shows in-frame clones only, minus some. This table has about 70,000 clones, just over 90% appearing once. The starting material was peripheral blood, obtained in the second trimester of pregnancy. The receptors were sampled from a female donor in good health, enrolled as a control in a pregnancy study.

This clone appeared once. The DNA of the CDR3 is TGCGCCAGCAGCGACACATCCGCCTACGAGCAGTACTTC. This gives the protein CASSDTSAYEQYF. The chain recombines TRBV5-1 with TRBJ2-7, with unresolved D. V dropped 4 bases and J dropped 2 bases, with 10 bases sitting between them. CDR3 length equals 13 residues. Germline CDR1 reads SGHRS; CDR2 reads YFSETQ. Full variable domain (remainder filled in from reference TRBV5-1 and TRBJ2-7): KAGVTQTPRYLIKTRGQQVTLSCSPISGHRSVSWYQQTPGQGLQFLFEYFSETQRNKGNFPGRFSGRQFSNSRSEMNVSTLELGDSALYLCASSDTSAYEQYFGPGTRLTVT.

V usage is TRBV18 and J usage is TRBJ2-7; D is perhaps TRBD2 (5 bases). The CDR3 spans 15 residues. Trimming shortened V by 3 bases and J by 2 bases, and 14 bases separated the two germline ends. Germline V gives CDR1 KGHSH, CDR2 LQKENI. CDR3 sequence reads: CASSPPSGSPYEQYF. DNA for the CDR3: TGTGCCAGCTCACCTCCCTCGGGGTCCCCCTACGAGCAGTACTTC.

The count of this clone is one. The V call is TRBV6-5, the J call TRBJ1-4; 8 bases map to TRBD1. Germline V gene sequence: CDR1 MNHEY, CDR2 SVGAGI. The V and J ends lost 2 bases and 4 bases, in that order; junction bases with no gene match: 0. CDR3 size: 14 residues. CDR3 DNA: TGTGCCAGCAGTTACGACAGGGGTAATGAAAAACTGTTTTTT. Translated: CASSYDRGNEKLFF.

The V and J genes are TRBV4-2 and TRBJ1-2; D possibly corresponds to TRBD1 (6 bases). Trimming shortened V by 3 bases and J by 7 bases, and 15 bases separated the two germline ends. The CDR3 runs to 14 residues. In germline, CDR1 is LGHNA, CDR2 YNFKEQ. For the CDR3, the DNA is TGTGCCAGCAGCCAGGACAACTACAGGGCTGGCTACACCTTC. As protein: CASSQDNYRAGYTF.

The rearrangement joins TRBV4-2 to TRBJ1-2; TRBD1 agrees at 7 bases. CDR3 length: 15 residues. The germline CDR1 and CDR2 sequences are LGHNA and YNFKEQ. Germline trimming cut 1 base from V and 8 bases from J; bases unmatched to any gene: 10. The CDR3 DNA is TGTGCCAGCAGCCAAGTCCAGGGGGAACGGAACGGCTACACCTTC. This sequence encodes CASSQVQGERNGYTF.

On this clone itself: The junction departs from the called germline gene at one end, perhaps through a read error. The genes are TRBV4-1 and TRBJ2-1; 9 positions match TRBD2. Per germline, CDR1 MGHRA and CDR2 YSYEKL. The CDR3 extends over 14 amino acids. The CDR3 DNA is TGCGCCAGCAGCCAAGATAAGGAGCGGGGGGCCCCCATCTTC. This codes for CASSQDKERGAPIF.

J is TRBJ2-3 and V is TRBV15, with 8 bases aligning to TRBD2. Germline V gene data show CDR1 as LNHNV and CDR2 as YYDKDF (reference sequence). Trimming took 1 base from V and 2 from J; bases not matched to a gene: 5. The CDR3 covers 16 residues. The CDR3 DNA follows: TGTGCCACCAGCAGAGTCGGGACTAGAACCACAGATACGCAGTATTTT. It specifies CATSRVGTRTTDTQYF.

This chain links TRBV11-1 with TRBJ2-3; 9 bases line up with TRBD2. This CDR3 region has 16 residues. The germline gives CDR1 SGHAT, CDR2 FQDESV (reference sequence). The V gene end was trimmed by 7 bases and the J gene end by 0 bases; junction bases not matched to a gene: 8. The CDR3 bases are TGTGCCAGCAACATCGAAGCGGGGGGAAGCACAGATACGCAGTATTTT. This gives the protein CASNIEAGGSTDTQYF.

The chain has TRBV6-5 and TRBJ2-7, with D perhaps TRBD2 (5 bases). The germline CDR1 and CDR2 sequences are MNHEY and SVGAGI. CDR3 length equals 14 residues. The germline V and J ends were trimmed by 0 bases and 4 bases, with 10 bases remaining between them. The CDR3 coding sequence is TGTGCCAGCAGTTACTCCGGATGGACTTACGAGCAGTACTTC. Amino acids: CASSYSGWTYEQYF.

The chain employs TRBV7-9 and TRBJ1-1; 8 nucleotides agree with TRBD1. The CDR3 consists of 16 residues. CDR1 SEHNR and CDR2 FQNEAQ come from the germline V gene (reference sequence). J lost 1 base, V lost 5 bases, and 9 bases had no gene match. The CDR3: CASSPEGQGRNTEAFF. The CDR3 DNA follows: TGTGCCAGCAGCCCAGAAGGACAGGGACGGAACACTGAAGCTTTCTTT.

V is TRBV18 and J is TRBJ1-1; D might be TRBD1 (6 bases). In germline, CDR1 is KGHSH, CDR2 LQKENI. Between the trimmed V and J ends, which lost 0 bases and 11 bases, there was a span of 10 bases. The CDR3 totals 12 residues. The CDR3 loop reads CASSPPSQGAFF. CDR3 coding DNA: TGTGCCAGCTCACCACCCAGCCAGGGGGCTTTCTTT.

The chain is built from TRBV6-5 and TRBJ2-7, with D uncertain. This CDR3 has 14 residues. CDR1 is MNHEY and CDR2 is SVGAGI in the germline V gene. V shed 8 bases and J shed 2 bases, with 16 bases lying between them. The CDR3 sequence: CASSPSLGAYEQYF. As DNA, the CDR3 is TGTGCCAGCTCCCCATCCCTAGGTGCCTACGAGCAGTACTTC.

The CDR3 region is CASSYRLQAVTEAFF. For the CDR3, the DNA is TGTGCCAGCAGTTACCGCCTACAGGCAGTCACTGAAGCTTTCTTT. The chain couples TRBV6-5 to TRBJ1-1, with a tentative D call TRBD1 (5 bases). The CDR3 has 15 amino acids. V lost 2 bases, J lost 4 bases, and 14 bases lay in between. The germline CDR1 and CDR2 sequences are MNHEY and SVGAGI.

V and J are TRBV6-5 and TRBJ1-1; D is ambiguous. V was cut by 6 bases and J by 0 bases, with 11 bases left in between. The CDR3 covers 14 residues. Germline CDR1 MNHEY, CDR2 SVGAGI. The CDR3 DNA reads as TGTGCCAGCAGCCTAGGAGGGATGAACACTGAAGCTTTCTTT. It yields the protein CASSLGGMNTEAFF.

The chain carries TRBV19 and TRBJ1-6; 8 bases line up with TRBD1. The junction had 0 bases not matched to a gene; V was cut back by 1 base and J by 7 bases. This CDR3 is 14 amino acids long. Germline V gene data show CDR1 as LNHDA and CDR2 as SQIVND (reference sequence). The CDR3 DNA reads TGTGCCAGTAGTATAGGGACAGGGAATTCACCCCTCCACTTT. This codes for CASSIGTGNSPLHF.

V gene TRBV15 combines with J gene TRBJ2-1; 7 bases line up with TRBD2. The CDR3 consists of 17 residues. CDR1 LNHNV and CDR2 YYDKDF come from the germline V gene (reference sequence). The V and J ends lost 0 bases and 3 bases, in that order; junction bases with no gene match: 8. This chain's CDR3 is CATSRDGAPGGYNEQFF. The CDR3 DNA reads TGTGCCACCAGCAGAGATGGGGCCCCGGGGGGCTACAATGAGCAGTTCTTC.

The rearrangement joins TRBV12-5 to TRBJ2-5; 13 bases line up with TRBD2. Germline CDR1 and CDR2: LGHNT and FRNRAP. The CDR3 has 15 residues. The junction had 3 bases not matched to a gene; V was cut back by 3 bases and J by 5 bases. The CDR3 region has the DNA TGTGCTAGTGGTTTTGGGACTAGCGGGGCCGAGACCCAGTACTTC. Translating gives CASGFGTSGAETQYF.

V is TRBV18 and J is TRBJ1-2; D ambiguous. V lost 2 bases to trimming and J lost 2 bases, with 9 bases between them. This CDR3 is 14 amino acids long. Germline V gene data show CDR1 as KGHSH and CDR2 as LQKENI. CDR3 sequence: CASSPLGGNYGYTF. CDR3 coding DNA: TGTGCCAGCTCACCATTGGGAGGCAACTATGGCTACACCTTC.

J is TRBJ2-7 and V is TRBV18; possibly TRBD2 for D (6 bases). V lost 6 bases to trimming and J lost 5 bases, with 14 bases between them. Germline CDR1 KGHSH, CDR2 LQKENI. The CDR3 has 13 amino acids. The CDR3 DNA is TGTGCCAGCTCGCCCCAATGGGGGGACGAGCAGTACTTC. As protein: CASSPQWGDEQYF.

This rearrangement joins TRBV4-2 to TRBJ1-6; the D gene is possibly TRBD1 (6 bases). Trimming removed 0 bases from V and 9 bases from J, with 12 bases in between. CDR1 and CDR2 from the germline V gene are LGHNA and YNFKEQ. There are 15 residues in the CDR3. The CDR3 DNA is TGTGCCAGCAGCCAAGACCAGGGGTGGGGTTCACCCCTCCACTTT. The encoded protein is CASSQDQGWGSPLHF.

The chain has TRBV5-1 and TRBJ1-2; D may be TRBD1 (6 bases). Germline V gene lookup returns CDR1 SGHRS and CDR2 YFSETQ. Trimming cost V 0 bases and J 4 bases, with 13 bases left between them. CDR3 length equals 15 residues. CDR3 sequence reads: CASSLGRGTRYGYTF. DNA of the CDR3: TGCGCCAGCAGCTTGGGAAGGGGGACCCGCTATGGCTACACCTTC.